One T cell receptor beta chain is described in this entry. Authors' analysis steps: Amplified reference gene primers provided the basis for estimating nucleated cell counts. Generated by immunoSEQ multiplex PCR, the TCRdb table keeps only in-frame clones and is missing some. The V and J calls and clone size come from that table; D and trimming were worked out from the DNA. The table includes about 120,000 clones, roughly 80% detected once. The data stem from a study of blood T cell repertoires in COVID-19. Study at large: Acute and convalescent COVID-19 samples came from the United States, Italy and Spain. Sample material is recorded as cDNA or gDNA derived from T cells, B-cell-depleted T cells, or PBMCs.

Sequencing was carried out using peripheral blood. This clonotype originated in a woman in her thirties or forties with acute or convalescent COVID-19.

The CDR3 sequence: CASRTPGSSYEQYF. The CDR3 DNA follows: TGTGCCAGCAGGACGCCGGGTAGCTCCTACGAGCAGTACTTC. J is TRBJ2-7 and V is TRBV6-5; D is unresolved. The V gene lost 6 bases and the J gene lost 0 bases, with 12 bases spanning the gap. CDR3 length: 14 amino acids. Germline CDR1 and CDR2: MNHEY and SVGAGI.